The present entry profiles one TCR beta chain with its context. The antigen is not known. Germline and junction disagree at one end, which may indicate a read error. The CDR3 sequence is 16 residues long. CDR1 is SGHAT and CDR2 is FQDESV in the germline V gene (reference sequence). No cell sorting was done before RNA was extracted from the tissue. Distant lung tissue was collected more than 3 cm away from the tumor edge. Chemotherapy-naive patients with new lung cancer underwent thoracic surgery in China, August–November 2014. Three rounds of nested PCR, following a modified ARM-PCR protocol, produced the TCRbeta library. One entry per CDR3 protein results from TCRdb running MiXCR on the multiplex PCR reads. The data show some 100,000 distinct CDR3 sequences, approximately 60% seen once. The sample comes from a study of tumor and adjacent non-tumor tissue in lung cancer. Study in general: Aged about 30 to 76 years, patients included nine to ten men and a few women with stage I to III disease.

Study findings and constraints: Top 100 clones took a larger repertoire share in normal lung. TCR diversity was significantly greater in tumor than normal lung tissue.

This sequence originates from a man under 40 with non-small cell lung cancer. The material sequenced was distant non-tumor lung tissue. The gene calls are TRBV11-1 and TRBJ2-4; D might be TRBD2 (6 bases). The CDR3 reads CTSTHSGGATKNIQYF. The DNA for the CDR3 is TGTACCAGCACCCATTCAGGCGGGGCGACCAAAAACATTCAGTACTTC.